Listed below are T cell receptor beta chains from one sample, sequenced in a study of T cell responses to AZD1222 COVID-19 vaccine. The method was immunoSEQ multiplex PCR; TCRdb's version includes in-frame clones alone and lacks a portion of them. Of tens of thousands of clones in the sample, about four fifths were seen once. The material was peripheral blood, obtained 28 days after the second AZD1222 dose. The receptors stem from an adult who received the AZD1222 COVID-19 vaccine. CDR3s include the opening cysteine and the closing phenylalanine or tryptophan. Fields, in order: J gene, D gene, V gene, clone size, CDR3 DNA, CDR3 protein. A D gene is named only where the DNA matches it firmly. Size is stated for part of the rows, as once, few or many counts, or as a class when the clone is expanded.

TRBJ1-1	-	TRBV14	-	TGTGCCAGCAGCCAAGAGTACAGGAACACTGAAGCTTTCTTT	CASSQEYRNTEAFF
TRBJ2-1	TRBD1	TRBV2	-	TGTGCCAGCAGTGTTGACAGGGACAATGAGCAGTTCTTC	CASSVDRDNEQFF
TRBJ1-4	TRBD1	TRBV6-2/TRBV6-3	-	TGTGCCAGCAGTCTTAACCGGGACAGGTTCACTCCCCGAGGAAAACTGTTTTTT	CASSLNRDRFTPRGKLFF
TRBJ2-7	TRBD1	TRBV7-2	-	TGTGCCAGCAGCGCCCGGACAGGGGGGGGTGAGCAGTACTTC	CASSARTGGGEQYF
TRBJ1-2	TRBD1	TRBV9	-	TGTGCCAGCAGCGCCTACAGGGGGCGCGGAGGCTACACCTTC	CASSAYRGRGGYTF
TRBJ2-3	-	TRBV9	-	TGTGCCAGCAGCGTAGCTACGCTTGGACAGCAAGATACGCAGTATTTT	CASSVATLGQQDTQYF
TRBJ1-5	-	TRBV28	-	TGTGCCAGCAGTTTTAGTGGGAAGAGGGGTAGCAATCAGCCCCAGCATTTT	CASSFSGKRGSNQPQHF
TRBJ2-3	-	TRBV10-3	-	TGTGCCATCAGTGAGGGGGCCGTGGTAGATACGCAGTATTTT	CAISEGAVVDTQYF
TRBJ1-4	-	TRBV18	-	TGTGCCAGCTCACCAGGCGGCAGATCAACTAATGAAAAACTGTTTTTT	CASSPGGRSTNEKLFF
TRBJ1-5	-	TRBV24-1	-	TGTGCCACCAGTGATTCAGTAGGGATCTCTAGCAATCAGCCCCAGCATTTT	CATSDSVGISSNQPQHF
TRBJ2-3	-	TRBV20-1	-	TGCAGTGCTAGTCCCCCCCCCGGCGATACGCAGTATTTT	CSASPPPGDTQYF
TRBJ1-6	-	TRBV4-3	once	TGCGCCAGCAGCCAACCCCCCCACGGGGGTAGCAATTCACCCCTCCACTTT	CASSQPPHGGSNSPLHF
TRBJ1-6	-	TRBV21-1	once	TGTGCCAGCAGAGGGCCGACGTTGGAGTCACCCCTCCACTTT	CASRGPTLESPLHF
TRBJ1-2	TRBD1	TRBV5-5	-	TGTGCCAGCAGCTCCCGGACAGGGGGGTCAGTACGGGTAAACTATGGCTACACCTTC	CASSSRTGGSVRVNYGYTF
TRBJ2-3	-	TRBV5-4	-	TGTGCCAGCAGCTTGAGACAGGACAGTATTACAGATACGCAGTATTTT	CASSLRQDSITDTQYF
TRBJ2-5	-	TRBV6-5	-	TGTGCCAGCAGTTATAGGGACCCCAGGGGTCGAGAGACCCAGTACTTC	CASSYRDPRGRETQYF
TRBJ2-3	TRBD1	TRBV10-3	-	TGTGCCATCAGGGAGACAGGGGGTGGCACAGATACGCAGTATTTT	CAIRETGGGTDTQYF
TRBJ2-7	TRBD2	TRBV14	-	TGTGCCAGCAGCCAAGTACTAGCGGGGTACTACGAGCAGTACTTC	CASSQVLAGYYEQYF
TRBJ1-4	TRBD1	TRBV4-1	-	TGCGCCAGCAGCCGGGACAGGGTATTGGCCCGGGAAAAACTGTTTTTT	CASSRDRVLAREKLFF
TRBJ2-4	TRBD2	TRBV6-6	-	TGTGCCAGCGGTGGTAGCGGGGGGGGAAACATTCAGTACTTC	CASGGSGGGNIQYF
TRBJ1-2	TRBD1	TRBV7-2	-	TGTGCCAGCAGCTTAGTATTGGTCAGGGGGCGCCTTTTTGGCTACACCTTC	CASSLVLVRGRLFGYTF
TRBJ2-1	TRBD2	TRBV5-1	-	TGCGCCAGCAGCCCCCCCCCTAGCGGGCCTAACAATGAGCAGTTCTTC	CASSPPPSGPNNEQFF
TRBJ2-2	TRBD1	TRBV28	-	TGTGCCAGCAGTCTACCAGATTCGACAGGGTCCGACGGGGAGCTGTTTTTT	CASSLPDSTGSDGELFF
TRBJ1-1	TRBD1	TRBV7-2	-	TGTGCCAGCAGCCCCGGACAGGGGGCAGTGAACACTGAAGCTTTCTTT	CASSPGQGAVNTEAFF
TRBJ1-2	-	TRBV19	-	TGTGCCAGTAGTATAGGCCGGCAGAACTATGGCTACACCTTC	CASSIGRQNYGYTF
TRBJ1-3	-	TRBV30	few	TGTGCCTGGGGTGGGCGAATTGCACTCGGAAACACCATATATTTT	CAWGGRIALGNTIYF
TRBJ2-4	-	TRBV2	-	TGTGCCAGCAGTGAAGCGCTTCGGGGAGGGGGCGTCAAAAACATTCAGTACTTC	CASSEALRGGGVKNIQYF
TRBJ1-6	TRBD1	TRBV6-5	-	TGTGCCAGCAGTCGCGGACAGGGGGATTCACCCCTCCACTTT	CASSRGQGDSPLHF
TRBJ1-2	TRBD1	TRBV7-2	-	TGTGCCAGCAGCCCGACGACAGGGAGCTCCTATGGCTACACCTTC	CASSPTTGSSYGYTF
TRBJ1-6	-	TRBV15	few	TGTGCCACCAGCAGAGGACGTAATTCACCCCTCCACTTT	CATSRGRNSPLHF
TRBJ1-1	-	TRBV13	-	TGTGCCAGCAGCTTAGTTGGGGGAGACACTGAAGCTTTCTTT	CASSLVGGDTEAFF
TRBJ1-6	TRBD1	TRBV5-1	-	TGCGCCAGCAAGACCGGGACAGGGAGTTCACCCCTCCACTTT	CASKTGTGSSPLHF
TRBJ1-6	TRBD1	TRBV7-2	-	TGTGCCAGCAGCAACGTACAGGGGTATAATTCACCCCTCCACTTT	CASSNVQGYNSPLHF
TRBJ1-6	-	TRBV6-2/TRBV6-3	-	TGTGCCAGCAGTTACTCCTTGAATAATTCACCCCTCCACTTT	CASSYSLNNSPLHF